These 20 T cell receptor beta chains were all obtained from the same sample, sequenced in a study of T cell responses to AZD1222 COVID-19 vaccine. This table comes from immunoSEQ multiplex PCR, and its TCRdb copy is limited to in-frame clones, with some not included. The sample records fewer than 200,000 clones, around 88% being singletons. Source: peripheral blood, taken 28 days after the second AZD1222 dose. The receptors were sampled from an adult who received the AZD1222 COVID-19 vaccine.

CDR3: CASSQGATRHNEKLFF. CDR3 DNA sequence: TGTGCCAGTAGTCAGGGGGCTACCCGCCATAATGAAAAACTGTTTTTT. The genes are TRBV19 and TRBJ1-4; the match to TRBD1 covers 8 bases. Germline CDR1 LNHDA, CDR2 SQIVND (reference sequence). This CDR3 is 16 amino acids long. V lost 5 bases, J lost 4 bases, and 9 bases stayed unmatched.

V gene TRBV19 combines with J gene TRBJ1-1; 7 nucleotides line up with TRBD1. The CDR3 length is 13 residues. CDR1 and CDR2 (germline): LNHDA, SQIVND (reference sequence). With 5 bases clipped from V and 7 bases from J, the junction kept 7 bases outside the gene matches. Here the CDR3 reads CASSLLWTGEAFF. CDR3 DNA sequence: TGTGCCAGTAGTCTACTATGGACAGGTGAAGCTTTCTTT.

J is TRBJ2-3 and V is TRBV7-9; weak D call: TRBD1 (7 bases). With 5 bases removed from V and 2 bases from J, the gap between germline ends came to 14 bases. This CDR3 has 15 amino acids. Germline-derived CDR1 and CDR2 are SEHNR and FQNEAQ (reference sequence). This CDR3 reads CASSERGTDTDTQYF. The CDR3 bases are TGTGCCAGCAGCGAACGCGGGACAGACACAGATACGCAGTATTTT.

V gene TRBV11-2 combines with J gene TRBJ2-1, with 8 bases lining up with TRBD1. J was trimmed by 10 bases and V by 2 bases; bases with no gene match: 7. The CDR3 has 14 amino acids. CDR1 SGHAT and CDR2 FQNNGV come from the germline V gene. CDR3: CASSLWQGATEQFF. The CDR3 region has the DNA TGTGCCAGCAGCTTATGGCAGGGGGCCACCGAGCAGTTCTTC.

This chain joins TRBV10-3 and TRBJ1-5; possible D gene TRBD1, 6 bases. This CDR3 contains 14 residues. Trimming took off 4 bases at V and 5 bases at J, with 12 bases between the two ends. Germline assignment: CDR1 ENHRY and CDR2 SYGVKD. For the CDR3, the DNA is TGTGCCATCAGTGCTTTACAGGGTGATCAGCCCCAGCATTTT. Translation gives CAISALQGDQPQHF.

V gene TRBV19 combines with J gene TRBJ2-3; 9 nucleotides agree with TRBD1. Per germline, CDR1 LNHDA and CDR2 SQIVND (reference sequence). This CDR3 has 16 amino acids. V lost 5 bases, J lost 4 bases, and 10 bases stayed unmatched. The CDR3 reads CASSLLLGQGSDTQYF. The CDR3 DNA reads as TGTGCCAGTAGTCTACTTCTGGGACAGGGATCAGATACGCAGTATTTT.

The V call is TRBV9, the J call TRBJ1-2; 7 nucleotides line up with TRBD1. The CDR3 spans 16 residues. With 3 bases clipped from V and 1 base from J, the junction kept 9 bases outside the gene matches. CDR1 and CDR2 (germline): SGDLS, YYNGEE. The CDR3 DNA is TGTGCCAGCAGCGCCCCAACAGGGGATCTTAACTATGGCTACACCTTC. It yields the protein CASSAPTGDLNYGYTF.

This chain links TRBV30 with TRBJ1-2, with D unclear. CDR3 length: 14 amino acids. CDR1 is GTSNPN, CDR2 SVGIG, per germline (reference sequence). Deletions cut 3 bases from V and 5 bases from J, with 16 bases between. CDR3 protein: CAWRPRARRYGYTF. CDR3 DNA sequence: TGTGCCTGGAGACCTCGGGCTCGACGATATGGCTACACCTTC.

This chain uses TRBV9 with TRBJ1-6; D gene unclear. Germline V gene sequence: CDR1 SGDLS, CDR2 YYNGEE. Trimming pared 5 bases from V and 7 bases from J, leaving 7 bases between. This CDR3 has 12 amino acids. The CDR3 DNA reads TGTGCCAGCAGAGGGATCAATTCACCCCTCCACTTT. It is translated as CASRGINSPLHF.

The chain has TRBV19 and TRBJ1-2; perhaps TRBD1 as D (5 bases). Per germline, CDR1 LNHDA and CDR2 SQIVND (reference sequence). The CDR3 extends over 14 amino acids. V was trimmed by 5 bases and J by 8 bases, leaving 18 bases between them. The CDR3 nucleotides are TGTGCCAGTAGTGCCCGGGACGGCCTACTGGGCTACACCTTC. Translation gives CASSARDGLLGYTF.

The chain employs TRBV19 and TRBJ1-1; a weak D match, TRBD1 (5 bases). Trimming removed 5 bases at V and 1 base at J, with 11 bases between. This CDR3 is built from 14 residues. The germline V gene encodes CDR1 LNHDA and CDR2 SQIVND (reference sequence). The DNA of the CDR3 is TGTGCCAGTAGTGCAGGGAGTTGGAACACTGAAGCTTTCTTT. Encoded protein: CASSAGSWNTEAFF.

The chain combines TRBV7-6 with TRBJ1-3; D unresolved. CDR1 and CDR2 from the germline V gene are SGHVS and FNYEAQ. The CDR3 is made up of 13 amino acids. V lost 3 bases to trimming and J lost 2 bases, with 5 bases between them. The CDR3 coding sequence is TGTGCCAGCAGCTTCTCAACTGGAAACACCATATATTTT. The encoded protein is CASSFSTGNTIYF.

V is TRBV12-5 and J is TRBJ2-3; D assignment may be TRBD1 or TRBD2 (6 bases each). The germline V and J ends were trimmed by 4 bases and 6 bases, with 8 bases remaining between them. The germline V gene encodes CDR1 LGHNT and CDR2 FRNRAP. The CDR3 is 12 amino acids. CDR3 in DNA: TGTGCTAGTGGTTCGGGGGCGGATACGCAGTATTTT. This translates into CASGSGADTQYF.

The gene calls are TRBV6-2 or TRBV6-3 and TRBJ1-1, with D possibly TRBD1 on 6 matching bases. Germline loops: CDR1 MNHEY, CDR2 SVGEGT. The V end was cut by 2 bases, the J end by 3 bases, with 13 bases between. The CDR3 contains 15 residues. The CDR3 bases are TGTGCCAGCAGTTACACCGACAGGCTCCACACTGAAGCTTTCTTT. Translation: CASSYTDRLHTEAFF.

CDR3: CASSKGGAVSSYEQYF. In DNA, the CDR3 is TGTGCCAGCAGCAAGGGTGGGGCGGTTAGTTCCTACGAGCAGTACTTC. This chain joins TRBV9 and TRBJ2-7, with D possibly being TRBD1 (5 bases). The germline V gene encodes CDR1 SGDLS and CDR2 YYNGEE. V was cut by 4 bases and J by 1 base, with 18 bases left in between. The CDR3 is 16 residues long.

The chain combines TRBV2 with TRBJ1-2, with unresolved D. V lost 7 bases and J lost 0, with 21 bases in between. The germline V gene has CDR1 SNHLY and CDR2 FYNNEI. The CDR3 covers 17 residues. DNA for the CDR3: TGTGCCAGCATTTGGACCGTGACTCAACTACCTAACTATGGCTACACCTTC. This sequence encodes CASIWTVTQLPNYGYTF.

The V call is TRBV15, the J call TRBJ1-1; maybe TRBD1 (6 bases). V was shortened by 0 bases and J by 8 bases, with 13 bases between the two germline ends. The CDR3 runs to 14 residues. From germline, CDR1 is LNHNV and CDR2 YYDKDF (reference sequence). The CDR3 DNA sequence: TGTGCCACCAGCAGAGATCTGGGGGCTGGGGAAGCTTTCTTT. Translation: CATSRDLGAGEAFF.

This chain connects TRBV2 to TRBJ1-2; 7 positions match TRBD1. Per the germline V gene, CDR1 is SNHLY and CDR2 is FYNNEI. The CDR3 is 13 residues long. V shed 6 bases and J 8 bases; nucleotides not matched to a gene: 9. CDR3 amino acids: CASRAGTVDGYTF. Written as DNA, the CDR3 is TGTGCCAGCAGAGCCGGGACAGTCGACGGCTACACCTTC.

The chain carries TRBV30 and TRBJ1-2; 10 bases match TRBD1. The CDR3 contains 15 residues. Germline V CDR1 and CDR2: GTSNPN, SVGIG (reference sequence). J was trimmed by 0 bases and V by 0 bases; bases with no gene match: 1. In nucleotides, the CDR3 is TGTGCCTGGAGTGTAGGACAGGGGGCTAACTATGGCTACACCTTC. Translating gives CAWSVGQGANYGYTF.

The chain carries TRBV11-2 and TRBJ1-1; 7 positions agree with TRBD1. CDR3 length: 15 amino acids. V was pared by 5 bases and J by 3 bases, with 9 bases of the junction left unmatched. Germline CDR1 reads SGHAT; CDR2 reads FQNNGV. This chain's CDR3 is CASSRTGVRDTEAFF. In DNA, the CDR3 is TGTGCCAGCAGCCGAACAGGGGTAAGGGACACTGAAGCTTTCTTT.